These 8 T cell receptor beta chains were all obtained from the same sample, sequenced in a study of shared clonotypes between healthy human individuals. The assay was immunoSEQ multiplex PCR, and TCRdb's table has in-frame clones only and misses some. The sample contains millions of clones, just over 90% of which appear only once. Sequenced sample: naive CD4+ T cells sorted from blood. This sample's subset: CD45RA+ positively selected. All receptors derive from a man younger than 30 in good health.

As for this clone: The sample carries other DNA sequences with the same CDR3. This chain links TRBV5-1 with TRBJ1-4; D gene ambiguous. The CDR3 runs to 15 residues. The germline gives CDR1 SGHRS, CDR2 YFSETQ. Trimming removed 0 bases from V and 0 bases from J, with 6 bases in between. CDR3 sequence: CASSLERSTNEKLFF. CDR3 in DNA: TGCGCCAGCAGCTTGGAGAGATCAACTAATGAAAAACTGTTTTTT.

This clone was seen a single time. The V gene is TRBV7-8, the J gene TRBJ2-6; the match to TRBD1 covers 11 bases. Germline V CDR1 and CDR2: SGHVS, FQNEAQ. Unmatched junction bases numbered 15, after V lost 0 bases and J lost 2 bases. The CDR3 has 22 residues. CDR3 nucleotide sequence: TGTGCCAGCAGCTTAGCCTACGTATCCGGGACAGGGGGAATTGCTGGGGCCAACGTCCTGACTTTC. Its translation is CASSLAYVSGTGGIAGANVLTF.

The chain employs TRBV25-1 and TRBJ2-5, with TRBD1 matching over 7 bases. Germline assignment: CDR1 MGHDK and CDR2 SYGVNS. This CDR3 has 14 residues. Trimming at V came to 4 bases and at J to 11 bases, leaving 13 bases not matched to a gene. The CDR3 spells CASSGPDRVQPQYF. Here the CDR3 DNA reads TGTGCCAGCAGTGGCCCCGACAGGGTCCAGCCACAGTACTTC.

With regard to this clone: Distinct nucleotide sequences in the sample also encode this CDR3. J is TRBJ1-2 and V is TRBV5-1; 11 bases match TRBD1. The length of the CDR3 is 13 residues. Germline CDR1 reads SGHRS; CDR2 reads YFSETQ. Trimming removed 4 bases from V and 6 bases from J; junction bases left unmatched: 2. This chain's CDR3 is CASSPGQGDGYTF. As DNA, the CDR3 is TGCGCCAGCAGCCCGGGACAGGGGGATGGCTACACCTTC. The full variable domain, its missing parts supplied by reference TRBV5-1 and TRBJ1-2, is KAGVTQTPRYLIKTRGQQVTLSCSPISGHRSVSWYQQTPGQGLQFLFEYFSETQRNKGNFPGRFSGRQFSNSRSEMNVSTLELGDSALYLCASSPGQGDGYTFGSGTRLTVV.

This sequence joins TRBV6-1 and TRBJ2-5; D uncertain. The germline V gene has CDR1 MNHNS and CDR2 SASEGT. This CDR3 has 13 amino acids. Trimming cost V 4 bases and J 4 bases, with 10 bases left between them. CDR3 in DNA: TGTGCCAGCAGTGGTAGTTCTGCAGAGACCCAGTACTTC. Protein sequence: CASSGSSAETQYF.

For this clone: Other DNA sequences in the sample encode the same CDR3. The chain employs TRBV19 and TRBJ1-2, with 7 bases fitting TRBD1. The trim removed 6 bases at V and 4 bases at J, leaving 11 bases unmatched. The CDR3 extends over 15 amino acids. Germline V gene sequence: CDR1 LNHDA, CDR2 SQIVND (reference sequence). The DNA for the CDR3 is TGTGCCAGTAGCGTCGGGACAGCGACATTCTATGGCTACACCTTC. Protein product: CASSVGTATFYGYTF.

The chain is built from TRBV4-2 and TRBJ2-7; no clear D gene. Germline values: CDR1 LGHNA, CDR2 YNFKEQ. The CDR3 consists of 12 residues. With 4 bases removed from V and 0 bases from J, the gap between germline ends came to 4 bases. The CDR3 coding sequence is TGTGCCAGCAGCCCCGGCTCCTACGAGCAGTACTTC. Protein product: CASSPGSYEQYF.

The chain carries TRBV18 and TRBJ1-2; no definite D call. The CDR3 covers 14 residues. The V gene's germline CDR1 is KGHSH and CDR2 LQKENI. V lost 2 bases to trimming and J lost 3 bases, with 10 bases between them. As DNA, the CDR3 is TGTGCCAGCTCACCAGTAGTAAAGGACTATGGCTACACCTTC. It codes for CASSPVVKDYGYTF.